Listed here are 8 T cell receptor beta chains from one sample, sequenced in a study of CD8 T cells in ankylosing spondylitis. TCRdb analysed the 5' RACE reads with MiXCR anew, one entry per CDR3 protein. The table shows about 92,000 distinct CDR3 sequences, with about 9% occurring only once. Material: blood, either unsorted or a sorted T cell fraction (not recorded which). These receptors were taken from a male donor with ankylosing spondylitis or in good health (not recorded which).

The genes are TRBV7-9 and TRBJ2-7; possibly TRBD2 for D (5 bases). This CDR3 comprises 15 residues. Germline V CDR1 and CDR2: SEHNR, FQNEAQ (reference sequence). Trimming pared 0 bases from V and 2 bases from J, leaving 11 bases between. Here the CDR3 DNA reads TGTGCCAGCAGCTTAGCTGGCGGGCAGACCTACGAGCAGTACTTC. Amino acids: CASSLAGGQTYEQYF.

This clonotype was observed a handful of times. J is TRBJ2-6 and V is TRBV3-1, with D possibly TRBD1 on 6 matching bases. V shed 6 bases and J shed 0 bases, with 15 bases lying between them. The germline V gene encodes CDR1 LGHDT and CDR2 YNNKEL (reference sequence). CDR3 size: 17 residues. The CDR3 nucleotides read TGTGCCAGCAGAGGCAGGGGAAGTAGCTCTGGGGCCAACGTCCTGACTTTC. This codes for CASRGRGSSSGANVLTF.

This clonotype was counted at least ten times. The chain recombines TRBV6-5 with TRBJ1-6; TRBD1 matches at 10 bases. Germline V lookup: CDR1 MNHEY, CDR2 SVGAGI. The CDR3 contains 18 residues. The J segment lost 7 bases and the V segment lost 3 bases, leaving 12 bases of the junction unmatched. The CDR3 is CASSYYGGTGVQNSPLHF. In DNA form, the CDR3 reads TGTGCCAGCAGTTATTACGGCGGGACAGGGGTTCAGAATTCACCCCTCCACTTT.

The chain couples TRBV7-9 to TRBJ2-3; 8 bases line up with TRBD2. This CDR3 is built from 13 residues. The germline V gene has CDR1 SEHNR and CDR2 FQNEAQ (reference sequence). The V gene end was trimmed by 4 bases and the J gene end by 9 bases; junction bases not matched to a gene: 6. CDR3 sequence: CASSSPLAETQYF. CDR3 sequence (DNA): TGTGCCAGCAGCTCCCCACTAGCGGAAACGCAGTATTTT.

There are many counts of this clonotype. V gene TRBV29-1 combines with J gene TRBJ2-3, with unresolved D. Between the trimmed V and J ends, which lost 2 bases and 1 base, there was a span of 7 bases. The CDR3 totals 13 residues. Germline-derived CDR1 and CDR2 are SQVTM and ANQGSEA. CDR3 loop: CSVESGGTDTQYF. CDR3 sequence (DNA): TGCAGCGTTGAAAGTGGTGGCACAGATACGCAGTATTTT.

This clonotype was detected ten times or more. This chain joins TRBV12-3 or TRBV12-4 and TRBJ1-2; D is perhaps TRBD1 (5 bases). Between the trimmed V and J ends, which lost 6 bases and 7 bases, there was a span of 12 bases. The CDR3 is made up of 12 amino acids. The CDR3 spells CASRPQGGGYTF. The DNA of the CDR3 is TGTGCCAGCAGACCCCAGGGTGGTGGCTACACCTTC.

This chain uses TRBV5-5 with TRBJ2-7; D is tentatively TRBD1 or TRBD2 (5 bases each). This CDR3 spans 14 amino acids. V was pared by 5 bases and J by 2 bases, with 14 bases between. Germline V lookup: CDR1 SGHKS, CDR2 YYEKEE (reference sequence). The CDR3 DNA is TGTGCCAGCAGACCGGGACCTACCACCTACGAGCAGTACTTC. Its translation: CASRPGPTTYEQYF.

The chain links TRBV28 to TRBJ2-1; D may be TRBD2 (5 bases). Trimming shortened V by 1 base and J by 0 bases, and 16 bases separated the two germline ends. The CDR3 is 18 amino acids. The germline CDR1 and CDR2 sequences are MDHEN and SYDVKM. Here the CDR3 reads CASSLFPSRGSSYNEQFF. For the CDR3, the DNA is TGTGCCAGCAGTTTATTCCCTAGCCGTGGGAGCTCCTACAATGAGCAGTTCTTC.